This T cell receptor (beta chain) was sequenced during a study of identical twins. The V gene end was trimmed by 10 bases and the J gene end by 5 bases; junction bases not matched to a gene: 10. The CDR3 runs to 13 residues. As to this clonotype: Its matching antigen is unknown.

Study outcomes and limitations: Within beta out-of-frame sequences, the excess sharing observed between twins was weaker. It was possible that invariant MAIT and iNKT cells partly confounded the zero-insertion analyses.

TCRdb fed the 5' RACE reads into MiXCR, producing one record per CDR3 protein. The repertoire holds 300,000 to 400,000 distinct CDR3 sequences, with approximately 13% as singletons. This sample was also put to use in a study of yellow fever vaccine responses in identical twins.

This receptor was taken from a woman aged 18-29 years in good health. Sequenced sample: CD8+ T cells sorted from blood. The chain carries TRBV12-3 or TRBV12-4 and TRBJ1-2; TRBD1 matches 7 bases. The CDR3 DNA reads as TGTGCCACCTCTCCCGGGACAGATTATGGCTACACCTTC. It codes for CATSPGTDYGYTF.